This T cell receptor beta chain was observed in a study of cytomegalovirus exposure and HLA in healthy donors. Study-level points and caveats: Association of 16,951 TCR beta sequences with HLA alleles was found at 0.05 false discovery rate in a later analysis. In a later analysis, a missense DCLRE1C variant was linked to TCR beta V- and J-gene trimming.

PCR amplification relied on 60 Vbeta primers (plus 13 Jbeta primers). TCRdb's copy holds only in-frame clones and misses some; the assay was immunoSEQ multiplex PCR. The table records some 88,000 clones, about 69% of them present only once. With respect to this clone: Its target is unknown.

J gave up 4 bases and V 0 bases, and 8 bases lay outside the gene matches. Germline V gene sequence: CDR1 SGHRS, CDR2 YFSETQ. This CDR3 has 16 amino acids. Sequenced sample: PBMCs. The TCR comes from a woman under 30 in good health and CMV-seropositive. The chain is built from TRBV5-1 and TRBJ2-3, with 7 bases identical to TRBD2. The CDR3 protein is CASSLAGGSSADTQYF. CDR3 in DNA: TGCGCCAGCAGCTTGGCCGGCGGGAGCTCCGCAGATACGCAGTATTTT.